This entry describes one T cell receptor beta chain. One entry per CDR3 protein results from TCRdb running MiXCR on the RT-PCR reads. The data hold hundreds of thousands of distinct CDR3 sequences, with approximately 15% observed a single time. V lost 9 bases and J lost 1; bases outside the gene matches: 6. Germline V gene lookup returns CDR1 KGHDR and CDR2 SFDVKD. The CDR3 runs to 16 residues. Input material: memory CD4+ T cells from blood. J is TRBJ2-6 and V is TRBV24-1, with 9 bases lining up with TRBD1. The receptor comes from a female donor in good health, serving as a healthy control. The CDR3 DNA reads TGTGCCACCGGCGGGACAGGGAGATCTGGGGCCAACGTCCTGACTTTC. This encodes CATGGTGRSGANVLTF.